Below, one T cell receptor (beta chain) is given with its context. What it binds is not known. At the DNA level, this CDR3 is encoded by other sequences in the same sample as well. These data belong to a study of shared clonotypes between healthy human individuals. Findings and limits, study-wide: The sole specimen, blood, was sampled, and tissue repertoires likely differ.

The authors' processing: From ImmunoSEQ came sequences covering only the junction and carrying no quality scores, so filtering differed. Libraries were prepared by immunoSEQ multiplex PCR; TCRdb keeps only in-frame clonotypes and omits some of them. Clonal size and the V and J genes are those of that table, whereas D and trimming came from the DNA. This table has about 600,000 clones, approximately 97% appearing once. The study drew all its donors from Caucasian adults living in Nashville, Tennessee. The source is a woman aged 30 to 39 in good health. Sequenced: naive CD4+ T cells sorted from blood. This sample's subset: CD45RA+ positively selected.

The CDR3 region is CASSPRGTDTQYF. The CDR3 DNA sequence: TGTGCCAGCAGCCCGCGGGGCACAGATACGCAGTATTTT. The V call is TRBV7-9, the J call TRBJ2-3; possible D gene TRBD2, 5 bases. Germline CDR1 and CDR2: SEHNR and FQNEAQ (reference sequence). V was trimmed by 5 bases and J by 1 base, leaving 7 bases between them. This CDR3 is 13 amino acids long.